This TCR beta chain was recovered during a study of blood T cell repertoires in COVID-19. For the study at large: Donors in the United States, Italy and Spain gave samples during acute or convalescent COVID-19. PBMCs, B-cell-depleted T cells, or T cells were the source of the cDNA or gDNA that made up the material.

In the original processing: Amplifying reference gene primers gave estimates of nucleated cell counts. Produced via immunoSEQ multiplex PCR; TCRdb's table is partial and in-frame only. V, J and clone size were drawn from that table, and D and trimming were deduced from the DNA. This sample has about 170,000 clones, with over 70% found just once. Trimming removed 1 base at V and 0 bases at J, with 17 bases between. Germline V CDR1 and CDR2: SGHNT, YYREEE (reference sequence). This CDR3 region has 18 residues. This chain joins TRBV5-4 and TRBJ1-3, with TRBD1 as a possible D gene (5 bases). Sequenced sample: peripheral blood. This receptor was obtained from a woman in her seventies who had recovered from COVID-19. CDR3 sequence: CASSLWAQKGPSGNTIYF. CDR3 coding DNA: TGTGCCAGCAGCTTGTGGGCCCAAAAGGGGCCCTCTGGAAACACCATATATTTT.